Below, 9 T cell receptor beta chains from the same sample are listed, as sequenced in a study of blood T cell repertoires in COVID-19. The repertoire was sequenced with immunoSEQ multiplex PCR; TCRdb's copy has only in-frame clones and lacks some. The table records about 170,000 clones, 80% to 85% of them present only once. The specimen was peripheral blood. The origin of the receptors is a human donor with acute or convalescent COVID-19. The donor label of this sample is uncertain.

The chain uses TRBV28 and TRBJ2-7; weak D call: TRBD1 (5 bases). The length of the CDR3 is 13 residues. In germline, CDR1 is MDHEN, CDR2 SYDVKM. V lost 5 bases and J 2 bases, leaving 10 bases between the germline ends. The CDR3 coding sequence is TGTGCCAGCAGTCCGGTGGGGCCCTACGAGCAGTACTTC. It codes for CASSPVGPYEQYF. Based on the CDR3 plus reference TRBV28 and TRBJ2-7, the full variable domain is DVKVTQSSRYLVKRTGEKVFLECVQDMDHENMFWYRQDPGLGLRLIYFSYDVKMKEKGDIPEGYSVSREKKERFSLILESASTNQTSMYLCASSPVGPYEQYFGPGTRLTVT.

The rearrangement uses TRBV28 and TRBJ2-7; D unresolved. CDR3 length equals 12 residues. Trimming pared 3 bases from V and 4 bases from J, leaving 7 bases between. Germline CDR1 MDHEN, CDR2 SYDVKM. This CDR3 reads CASSFKAYEQYF. For the CDR3, the DNA is TGTGCCAGCAGTTTTAAAGCGTACGAGCAGTACTTC.

The rearrangement links TRBV4-1 to TRBJ1-3; TRBD1 matches at 7 bases. Germline loops: CDR1 MGHRA, CDR2 YSYEKL. This CDR3 region has 17 residues. The trim removed 7 bases at V and 0 bases at J, leaving 12 bases unmatched. CDR3 bases: TGCGCCAGCACTTCGGGCAGGGGGAAAAACTCTGGAAACACCATATATTTT. Its translation is CASTSGRGKNSGNTIYF.

The genes are TRBV5-4 and TRBJ1-2, with 10 bases aligning to TRBD1. V trimming: 6 bases; J trimming: 7 bases; junction bases outside the gene matches: 12. The germline CDR1 and CDR2 sequences are SGHNT and YYREEE (reference sequence). The CDR3 is 15 residues long. CDR3 DNA: TGTGCCAGCATCCCGGGAGGGGACAGGGGCGGTGGCTACACCTTC. Protein sequence: CASIPGGDRGGGYTF.

This sequence joins TRBV28 and TRBJ2-3; TRBD2 agrees at 7 bases. The CDR3 has 12 amino acids. Per the germline V gene, CDR1 is MDHEN and CDR2 is SYDVKM. With 8 bases clipped from V and 1 base from J, the junction kept 0 bases outside the gene matches. The CDR3 is CASGGGTDTQYF. The CDR3 nucleotides are TGTGCCAGCGGGGGGGGCACAGATACGCAGTATTTT.

The rearrangement links TRBV7-9 to TRBJ1-1; 8 bases fit TRBD1. V lost 5 bases to trimming and J lost 6 bases; unmatched junction nucleotides: 8. Germline CDR1 reads SEHNR; CDR2 reads FQNEAQ (reference sequence). This CDR3 spans 14 amino acids. CDR3 amino acids: CASSPDRAEAEAFF. The CDR3 nucleotides are TGTGCCAGCAGCCCGGACAGGGCAGAAGCTGAAGCTTTCTTT.

The V call is TRBV7-2, the J call TRBJ2-2, with D unresolved. Germline CDR1 is SGHTA and CDR2 is FQGNSA. CDR3 length equals 14 residues. With 0 bases removed from V and 0 bases from J, the gap between germline ends came to 2 bases. The CDR3 region has the DNA TGTGCCAGCAGCTTAGCCTCGAACACCGGGGAGCTGTTTTTT. This gives the protein CASSLASNTGELFF.

J is TRBJ2-7 and V is TRBV30; 8 bases line up with TRBD2. The germline V gene encodes CDR1 GTSNPN and CDR2 SVGIG (reference sequence). V was pared by 2 bases and J by 6 bases, with 6 bases of the junction left unmatched. The CDR3 runs 13 residues. The CDR3 is CAWSPGLAGEQYF. As DNA, the CDR3 is TGTGCCTGGAGTCCCGGACTAGCCGGCGAGCAGTACTTC. The full variable domain, completed using reference TRBV30 and TRBJ2-7, is SQTIHQWPATLVQPVGSPLSLECTVEGTSNPNLYWYRQAAGRGLQLLFYSVGIGQISSEVPQNLSASRPQDRQFILSSKKLLLSDSGFYLCAWSPGLAGEQYFGPGTRLTVT.

The chain carries TRBV6-6 and TRBJ2-2, with D hard to call. The CDR3 spans 13 residues. The ends were cut back, 6 bases at V and 5 bases at J, with 10 bases in the middle. Germline loops: CDR1 MNHNY, CDR2 SVGAGI (reference sequence). The CDR3 here is CASRPSETGELFF. The CDR3 DNA follows: TGTGCCAGCAGACCCTCGGAGACCGGGGAGCTGTTTTTT.